Below, 30 T cell receptor beta chains from the same sample are listed, as sequenced in a study of cytomegalovirus exposure and HLA in healthy donors. Amplification used 60 Vbeta primers and 13 Jbeta primers. Only in-frame clones appear in the TCRdb table, and some are missing; sequencing was by immunoSEQ multiplex PCR. The sample records 160,000 or so clones, roughly four fifths being singletons. The sequenced material came from PBMCs. The receptors stem from a man aged 50-59 years in good health and CMV-seropositive.

The chain joins TRBV18 to TRBJ2-1; D perhaps matches TRBD1 (7 bases). The CDR3 sequence is 13 residues long. The V end was cut by 8 bases, the J end by 5 bases, with 13 bases between. Germline-derived CDR1 and CDR2 are KGHSH and LQKENI. The CDR3 region is CASAQGGDNEQFF. The CDR3 bases are TGTGCCAGCGCTCAGGGGGGTGACAATGAGCAGTTCTTC.

V and J are TRBV10-3 and TRBJ2-5, with 9 positions matching TRBD2. This CDR3 comprises 14 residues. V shed 6 bases, J shed 5 bases, and the junction held 7 bases outside the gene matches. Germline V gene sequence: CDR1 ENHRY, CDR2 SYGVKD. CDR3 sequence: CAISPGTSSETQYF. The CDR3 DNA reads as TGTGCCATCAGCCCCGGGACTAGCTCGGAGACCCAGTACTTC.

A note on this clone: At one end, the junction sequence differs from germline, possibly due to a read error. J is TRBJ2-4 and V is TRBV27; 16 nucleotides line up with TRBD2. The CDR3 spans 20 residues. Germline V lookup: CDR1 MNHEY, CDR2 SMNVEV (reference sequence). The CDR3 region has the DNA TGTGCCAGCAGTATATCCGGGACTAGCGGGAGGGCCTCGGGCAAAAACATTCAGTACTTC. Its protein is CASSISGTSGRASGKNIQYF.

This clone was found a few times. This chain joins TRBV11-3 and TRBJ2-3; 8 nucleotides align to TRBD2. V shed 5 bases, J shed 0 bases, and the junction held 7 bases outside the gene matches. The CDR3 loop spans 16 amino acids. Per germline, CDR1 SGHNT and CDR2 YENEEA. Here the CDR3 DNA reads TGTGCCAGCAGCCCTGGGACTAGAGGAAGCACAGATACGCAGTATTTT. Amino acid sequence: CASSPGTRGSTDTQYF.

The chain has TRBV29-1 and TRBJ2-7, with 8 positions matching TRBD1. Losses at the gene ends were 0 bases for V and 4 bases for J; bases not matched to a gene: 5. Germline V gene lookup returns CDR1 SQVTM and CDR2 ANQGSEA. The CDR3 loop spans 14 amino acids. The CDR3 loop reads CSVEEFQGAYEQYF. The CDR3 DNA reads TGCAGCGTTGAAGAATTCCAGGGGGCTTACGAGCAGTACTTC.

CDR3 protein: CASNLQGGTYEQYF. CDR3 DNA sequence: TGTGCCAGCAACCTACAGGGGGGAACCTACGAGCAGTACTTC. V usage is TRBV11-2 and J usage is TRBJ2-7, with 8 bases matching TRBD1. The germline V gene encodes CDR1 SGHAT and CDR2 FQNNGV. The ends lost 7 bases at V and 2 bases at J; junction bases unmatched: 7. The CDR3 is 14 residues long.

The genes are TRBV5-1 and TRBJ2-3; 10 bases agree with TRBD1. CDR3 length: 16 amino acids. CDR1 is SGHRS and CDR2 is YFSETQ in the germline V gene. Trimming took 0 bases from V and 3 from J; bases not matched to a gene: 4. Written as DNA, the CDR3 is TGCGCCAGCAGCTTGGGACAGGGGGCCAGGACAGATACGCAGTATTTT. Protein product: CASSLGQGARTDTQYF.

The chain couples TRBV9 to TRBJ1-2; D gene unclear. V was shortened by 3 bases and J by 7 bases, with 19 bases between the two germline ends. Germline CDR1 SGDLS, CDR2 YYNGEE. CDR3 size: 15 residues. The CDR3 loop reads CASSATTGLPGGYTF. CDR3 coding DNA: TGTGCCAGCAGCGCCACGACCGGCCTCCCGGGTGGCTACACCTTC.

The rearrangement joins TRBV19 to TRBJ1-2; perhaps TRBD1 as D (5 bases). V gave up 10 bases and J gave up 4 bases, with 16 bases separating them. This CDR3 contains 13 residues. Looked up from germline, CDR1 is LNHDA and CDR2 is SQIVND (reference sequence). CDR3 DNA sequence: TGTGCCACCACCCGGGGGTCCCTCTATGGCTACACCTTC. Protein sequence: CATTRGSLYGYTF.

In this sample, this clone turned up once. The genes are TRBV27 and TRBJ2-5; 8 bases align to TRBD1. Looked up from germline, CDR1 is MNHEY and CDR2 is SMNVEV (reference sequence). V gave up 5 bases and J gave up 1 base; unmatched junction bases: 6. The CDR3 covers 15 residues. CDR3 amino acids: CASSTTGVSQETQYF. For the CDR3, the DNA is TGTGCCAGCAGTACGACAGGGGTTTCCCAAGAGACCCAGTACTTC.

This clone was detected only a few times. This chain links TRBV19 with TRBJ2-5, with a weak D call TRBD1 (7 bases). The J call may be faulty, since TRBJ2-7 better matches the DNA end. This CDR3 comprises 18 residues. Looked up from germline, CDR1 is LNHDA and CDR2 is SQIVND (reference sequence). The CDR3 here is CASSPADRASEIFYEQYF. CDR3 bases: TGTGCCAGTAGTCCTGCTGACAGGGCTAGCGAGATATTCTACGAGCAGTACTTC.

The rearrangement joins TRBV25-1 to TRBJ2-7; D may be TRBD1 (5 bases). CDR3 size: 14 residues. Germline V gives CDR1 MGHDK, CDR2 SYGVNS. V gave up 4 bases and J gave up 3 bases, with 13 bases separating them. The CDR3 is CASSVVDRHYEQYF. The CDR3 DNA sequence: TGTGCCAGCAGTGTAGTCGACAGACACTACGAGCAGTACTTC.

V and J are TRBV7-2 and TRBJ2-3; 8 positions agree with TRBD2. The CDR3 has 16 residues. Germline loops: CDR1 SGHTA, CDR2 FQGNSA. The J segment lost 2 bases and the V segment lost 5 bases, leaving 9 bases of the junction unmatched. CDR3 coding DNA: TGTGCCAGCAGCCGTTCTAGCGGGTTATCCACAGATACGCAGTATTTT. Its translation is CASSRSSGLSTDTQYF.

This chain joins TRBV5-1 and TRBJ2-3; 9 bases are a match to TRBD1. Germline loops: CDR1 SGHRS, CDR2 YFSETQ. Trimming at V came to 4 bases and at J to 0 bases, leaving 9 bases not matched to a gene. CDR3 size: 17 residues. The chain's CDR3 is CASSATGQGVSTDTQYF. The CDR3, as DNA: TGCGCCAGCAGCGCGACGGGACAGGGTGTAAGCACAGATACGCAGTATTTT.

The chain has TRBV6-5 and TRBJ2-7; D is undetermined. V was shortened by 8 bases and J by 0 bases, with 5 bases between the two germline ends. Germline V gene lookup returns CDR1 MNHEY and CDR2 SVGAGI. The length of the CDR3 is 11 residues. CDR3 bases: TGTGCCAGCCGCGGCTCCTACGAGCAGTACTTC. Translated: CASRGSYEQYF.

The rearrangement uses TRBV7-8 and TRBJ2-1; D may be TRBD1 (5 bases). Trimming took off 5 bases at V and 3 bases at J, with 8 bases between the two ends. The CDR3 runs to 13 residues. Germline CDR1 reads SGHVS; CDR2 reads FQNEAQ. The CDR3 spells CASSPDSYNEQFF. CDR3 coding DNA: TGTGCCAGCAGCCCAGACAGCTACAATGAGCAGTTCTTC.

This chain joins TRBV28 and TRBJ1-5; D remains ambiguous. CDR1 and CDR2 (germline): MDHEN, SYDVKM. This CDR3 is built from 16 residues. Trimming pared 1 base from V and 1 base from J, leaving 11 bases between. The CDR3 sequence: CASSLYVRESNQPQHF. The CDR3 nucleotides read TGTGCCAGCAGTTTATATGTTCGGGAGAGCAATCAGCCCCAGCATTTT.

The chain links TRBV29-1 to TRBJ1-1; 9 bases match TRBD1. The V gene's germline CDR1 is SQVTM and CDR2 ANQGSEA. The V gene end was trimmed by 5 bases and the J gene end by 5 bases; junction bases not matched to a gene: 6. The CDR3 is 13 amino acids. The CDR3 is CSVRDRVLTEAFF. CDR3 nucleotides: TGCAGCGTTCGGGACAGGGTTCTTACTGAAGCTTTCTTT.

The chain couples TRBV5-1 to TRBJ2-2; 8 bases are shared with TRBD2. The germline V gene encodes CDR1 SGHRS and CDR2 YFSETQ. The CDR3 has 15 amino acids. The V gene end was trimmed by 0 bases and the J gene end by 6 bases; junction bases not matched to a gene: 4. CDR3: CASSLAGSGAGELFF. DNA of the CDR3: TGCGCCAGCAGCTTGGCTGGTAGCGGGGCCGGGGAGCTGTTTTTT.

V and J are TRBV18 and TRBJ1-2; tentatively, D is TRBD1 (5 bases). Trimming took 0 bases from V and 5 from J, leaving 7 bases between them. The CDR3 contains 13 residues. The germline CDR1 and CDR2 sequences are KGHSH and LQKENI. The CDR3 is CASSPPGGYGYTF. The CDR3 DNA reads as TGTGCCAGCTCACCACCGGGGGGATATGGCTACACCTTC.

This clone appeared a few times. This rearrangement joins TRBV7-9 to TRBJ2-7; perhaps TRBD2 as D (6 bases). Germline CDR1 reads SEHNR; CDR2 reads FQNEAQ (reference sequence). The V gene lost 1 base and the J gene lost 5 bases, with 12 bases spanning the gap. CDR3 length: 14 amino acids. Here the CDR3 reads CASSLGAGRNEQYF. The DNA of the CDR3 is TGTGCCAGCAGCTTAGGAGCAGGGAGGAACGAGCAGTACTTC.

The gene calls are TRBV6-5 and TRBJ1-6; perhaps TRBD1 as D (6 bases). This CDR3 has 13 residues. Deletions cut 5 bases from V and 9 bases from J, with 11 bases between. Germline lookup yields CDR1 MNHEY and CDR2 SVGAGI. The DNA for the CDR3 is TGTGCCAGCAGTGAGATAGGGGGTTCACCCCTCCACTTT. Protein sequence: CASSEIGGSPLHF.

The genes are TRBV6-5 and TRBJ2-7; 10 positions agree with TRBD2. The CDR3 is made up of 14 amino acids. V was pared by 6 bases and J by 7 bases, with 9 bases of the junction left unmatched. Germline-derived CDR1 and CDR2 are MNHEY and SVGAGI. This chain's CDR3 is CASSTSGRAGEQYF. The CDR3 bases are TGTGCCAGCAGCACGAGCGGGAGGGCCGGAGAGCAGTACTTC.

The rearrangement joins TRBV7-9 to TRBJ2-6; the match to TRBD1 covers 7 bases. Trimming took 3 bases from V and 0 from J; bases not matched to a gene: 2. This CDR3 contains 16 residues. Germline V lookup: CDR1 SEHNR, CDR2 FQNEAQ (reference sequence). The CDR3 nucleotides are TGTGCCAGCAGCTTGAACAGGGGCTCTGGGGCCAACGTCCTGACTTTC. Residues: CASSLNRGSGANVLTF.

Regarding this clone: Other DNA sequences in this specimen translate into the identical CDR3. V gene TRBV7-8 combines with J gene TRBJ1-3; no firm D call. Germline-derived CDR1 and CDR2 are SGHVS and FQNEAQ. The CDR3 covers 13 residues. Trimming removed 2 bases from V and 8 bases from J, with 10 bases in between. The CDR3 DNA is TGTGCCAGCAGCTTACCCGGGAGGCACACCATATATTTT. Protein: CASSLPGRHTIYF.

A word on this clone: The identical CDR3 is also encoded by other nucleotide sequences in the sample. This chain links TRBV5-1 with TRBJ2-1; tentatively, D is TRBD1 (5 bases). This CDR3 is 13 amino acids long. The ends were cut back, 4 bases at V and 1 base at J, with 6 bases in the middle. From germline, CDR1 is SGHRS and CDR2 YFSETQ. The CDR3 DNA reads as TGCGCCAGCAGCCCAGGGTCCTACAATGAGCAGTTCTTC. Protein product: CASSPGSYNEQFF.

The V call is TRBV6-5, the J call TRBJ1-1; D remains unclear. V was pared by 0 bases and J by 3 bases, with 5 bases between. CDR3 length: 13 residues. The germline V gene has CDR1 MNHEY and CDR2 SVGAGI. CDR3 amino acids: CASSYSPYTEAFF. The CDR3, as DNA: TGTGCCAGCAGTTACTCCCCGTACACTGAAGCTTTCTTT.

The rearrangement links TRBV28 to TRBJ2-3, with a possible D match to TRBD1 (6 bases). Trimming took 5 bases from V and 6 from J, leaving 15 bases between them. CDR1 is MDHEN and CDR2 is SYDVKM in the germline V gene. This CDR3 region has 14 residues. The CDR3 nucleotides read TGTGCCAGCAGTCCCCACAGGGTTCGCGATACGCAGTATTTT. Translating it yields CASSPHRVRDTQYF.

This CDR3 reads CASSFLGAVQAFF. CDR3 coding DNA: TGTGCCAGCAGCTTTCTGGGGGCGGTTCAAGCTTTCTTT. The chain combines TRBV7-9 with TRBJ1-1, with a possible D match to TRBD1 (6 bases). Germline V gene data show CDR1 as SEHNR and CDR2 as FQNEAQ (reference sequence). V lost 3 bases and J lost 9, with 14 bases in between. There are 13 residues in the CDR3.

This clone is a singleton in its sample. V and J are TRBV4-3 and TRBJ2-5; TRBD1 agrees at 10 bases. The J segment lost 3 bases and the V segment lost 4 bases, leaving 2 bases of the junction unmatched. The CDR3 runs 14 residues. CDR1 and CDR2 (germline): LGHNA, YSLEER. DNA for the CDR3: TGCGCCAGCAGCCTGGGGACAGGGGAAGAGACCCAGTACTTC. This translates into CASSLGTGEETQYF.